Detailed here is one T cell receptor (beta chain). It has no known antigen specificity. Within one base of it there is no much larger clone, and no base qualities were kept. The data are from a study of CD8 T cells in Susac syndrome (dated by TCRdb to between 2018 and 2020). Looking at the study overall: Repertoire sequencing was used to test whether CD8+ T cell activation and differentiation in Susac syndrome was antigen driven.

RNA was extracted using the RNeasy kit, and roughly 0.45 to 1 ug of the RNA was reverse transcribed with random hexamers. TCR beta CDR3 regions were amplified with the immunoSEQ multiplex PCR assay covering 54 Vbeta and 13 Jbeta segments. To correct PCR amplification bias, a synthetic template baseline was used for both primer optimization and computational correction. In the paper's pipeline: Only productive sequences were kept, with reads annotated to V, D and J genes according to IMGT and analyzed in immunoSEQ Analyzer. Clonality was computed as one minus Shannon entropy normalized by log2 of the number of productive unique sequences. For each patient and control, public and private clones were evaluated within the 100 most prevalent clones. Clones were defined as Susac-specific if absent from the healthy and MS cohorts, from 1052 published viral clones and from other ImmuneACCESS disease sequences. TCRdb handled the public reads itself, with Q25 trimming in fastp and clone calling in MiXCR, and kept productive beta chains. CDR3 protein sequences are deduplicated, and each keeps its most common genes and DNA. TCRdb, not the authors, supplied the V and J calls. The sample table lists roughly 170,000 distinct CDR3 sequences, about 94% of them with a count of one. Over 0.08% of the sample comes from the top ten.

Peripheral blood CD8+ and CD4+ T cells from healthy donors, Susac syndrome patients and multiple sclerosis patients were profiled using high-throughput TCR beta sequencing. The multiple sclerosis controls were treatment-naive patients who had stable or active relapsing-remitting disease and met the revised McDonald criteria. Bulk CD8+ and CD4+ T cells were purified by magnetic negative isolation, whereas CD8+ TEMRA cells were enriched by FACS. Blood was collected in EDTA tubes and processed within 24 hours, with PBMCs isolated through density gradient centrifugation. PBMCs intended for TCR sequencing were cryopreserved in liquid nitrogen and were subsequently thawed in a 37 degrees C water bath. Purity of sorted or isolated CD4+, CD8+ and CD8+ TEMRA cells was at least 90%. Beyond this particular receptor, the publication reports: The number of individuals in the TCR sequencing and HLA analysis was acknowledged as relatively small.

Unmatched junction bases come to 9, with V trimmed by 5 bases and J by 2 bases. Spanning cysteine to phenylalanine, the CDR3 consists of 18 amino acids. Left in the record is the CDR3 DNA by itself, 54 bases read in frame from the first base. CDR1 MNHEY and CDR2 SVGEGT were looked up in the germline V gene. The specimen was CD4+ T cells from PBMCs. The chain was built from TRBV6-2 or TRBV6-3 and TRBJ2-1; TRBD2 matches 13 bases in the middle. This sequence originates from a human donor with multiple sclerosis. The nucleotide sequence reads TGTGCCAGCAGTGCCGGGACTAGCGGGATATCCGCCTACAATGAGCAGTTCTTC. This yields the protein CASSAGTSGISAYNEQFF.